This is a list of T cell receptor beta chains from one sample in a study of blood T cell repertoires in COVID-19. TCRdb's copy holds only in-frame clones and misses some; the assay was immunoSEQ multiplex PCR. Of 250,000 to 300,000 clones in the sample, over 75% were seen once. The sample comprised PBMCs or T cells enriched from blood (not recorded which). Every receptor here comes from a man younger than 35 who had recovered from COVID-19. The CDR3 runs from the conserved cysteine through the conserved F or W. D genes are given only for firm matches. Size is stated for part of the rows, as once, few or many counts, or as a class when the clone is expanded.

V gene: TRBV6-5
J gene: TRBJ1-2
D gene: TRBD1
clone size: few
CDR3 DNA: TGTGCCAGCAGTTACCCTAGAAGAGGGGGCTATGAAGGCTACACCTTC
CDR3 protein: CASSYPRRGGYEGYTF

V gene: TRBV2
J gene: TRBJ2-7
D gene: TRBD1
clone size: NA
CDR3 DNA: TGTGCCAGCAGCCCCAGCGACAGGGTTAGTTTCTACGAGCAGTACTTC
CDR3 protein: CASSPSDRVSFYEQYF

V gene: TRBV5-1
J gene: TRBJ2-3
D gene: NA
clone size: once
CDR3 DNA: TGCGCCAGCAGCTTGGCCCGCGGGGGCACAGATACGCAGTATTTT
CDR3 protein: CASSLARGGTDTQYF

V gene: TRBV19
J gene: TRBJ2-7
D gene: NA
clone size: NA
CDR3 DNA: TGTGCCAGTAGTAGGGTGGAAGGGGCCTACGAGCAGTACTTC
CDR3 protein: CASSRVEGAYEQYF

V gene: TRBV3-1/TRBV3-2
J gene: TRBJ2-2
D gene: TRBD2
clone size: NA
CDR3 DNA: TGTGCCAGCAGCCCGGCGGGGGTTGACACCGGGGAGCTGTTTTTT
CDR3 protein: CASSPAGVDTGELFF

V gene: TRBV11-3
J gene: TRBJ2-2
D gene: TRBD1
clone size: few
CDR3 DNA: TGTGCCAGCAGCCTTAGGACAGGGGGCTATGCCGGGGAGCTGTTTTTT
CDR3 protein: CASSLRTGGYAGELFF

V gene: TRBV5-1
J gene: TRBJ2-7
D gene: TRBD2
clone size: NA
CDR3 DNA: TGCGCCAGCAGCTTGGGGGAGGGGTACTACGAGCAGTACTTC
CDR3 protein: CASSLGEGYYEQYF

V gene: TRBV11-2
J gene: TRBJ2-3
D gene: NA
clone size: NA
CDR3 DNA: TGTGCCAGCACCCCTGAGGCGGGGGCCGCCACAGATACGCAGTATTTT
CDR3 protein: CASTPEAGAATDTQYF

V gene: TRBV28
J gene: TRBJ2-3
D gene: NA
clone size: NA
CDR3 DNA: TGTGCCAGCAGTTTTCCGCGGACACCTGGCACAGATACGCAGTATTTT
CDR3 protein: CASSFPRTPGTDTQYF

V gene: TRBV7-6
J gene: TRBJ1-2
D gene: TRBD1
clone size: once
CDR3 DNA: TGTGCCAGCAGCTTAGGGACAGGGGGAAGTACCAATGGCTACACCTTC
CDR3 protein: CASSLGTGGSTNGYTF

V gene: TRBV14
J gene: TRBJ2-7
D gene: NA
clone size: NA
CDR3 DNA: TGTGCCAGCAGCCAAGGGATAGGTAGGGGCTACGAGCAGTACTTC
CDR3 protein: CASSQGIGRGYEQYF

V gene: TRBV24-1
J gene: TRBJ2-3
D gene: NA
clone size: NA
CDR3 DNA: TGTGCCACCAGTGACAAACCGGGACTTATCACAGATACGCAGTATTTT
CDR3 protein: CATSDKPGLITDTQYF

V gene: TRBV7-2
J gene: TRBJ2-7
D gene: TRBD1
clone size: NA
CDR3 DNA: TGTGCCAGCAGCAGGGACAGGGGTTACGAGCAGTACTTC
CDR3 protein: CASSRDRGYEQYF

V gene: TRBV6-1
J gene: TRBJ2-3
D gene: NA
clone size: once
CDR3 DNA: TGTGCCAGCAGTGAAGTGGGATGGAGGGGAACAGATACGCAGTATTTT
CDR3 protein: CASSEVGWRGTDTQYF

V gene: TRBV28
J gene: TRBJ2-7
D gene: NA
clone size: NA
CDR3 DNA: TGTGCCAGCAGTCCTCAGGGAAAGAAGCTCGTCCGCGAGCAGTACTTC
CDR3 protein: CASSPQGKKLVREQYF

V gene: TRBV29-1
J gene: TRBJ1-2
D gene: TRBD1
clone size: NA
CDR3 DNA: TGCAGCGTTGCTCCGGGACAGCGTAACTATGGCTACACCTTC
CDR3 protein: CSVAPGQRNYGYTF

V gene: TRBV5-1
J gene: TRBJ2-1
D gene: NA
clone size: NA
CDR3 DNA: TGCGCCAGCAGCGCCAACAGGTACAATGAGCAGTTCTTC
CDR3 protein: CASSANRYNEQFF

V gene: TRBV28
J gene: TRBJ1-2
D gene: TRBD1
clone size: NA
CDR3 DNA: TGTGCCAGCAGCCGTCCCGGGACAGGGAACTATGGCTACACCTTC
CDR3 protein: CASSRPGTGNYGYTF

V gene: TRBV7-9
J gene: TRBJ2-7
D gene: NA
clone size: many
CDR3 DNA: TGTGCCAGCAGCTTAGTCCTGACAGGAAGCTCCTACGAGCAGTACTTC
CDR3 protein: CASSLVLTGSSYEQYF

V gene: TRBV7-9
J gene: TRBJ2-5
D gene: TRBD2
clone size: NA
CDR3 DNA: TGTGCCAGCAGCTTACTAGCGGGTCAAGAGACCCAGTACTTC
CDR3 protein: CASSLLAGQETQYF

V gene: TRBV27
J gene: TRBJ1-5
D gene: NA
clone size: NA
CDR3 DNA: TGTGCCGGCGGAGAGCCCCAGCATTTT
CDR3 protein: CAGGEPQHF

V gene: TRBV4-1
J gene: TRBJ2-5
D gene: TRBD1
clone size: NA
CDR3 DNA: TGCGCCAGCAGCCCCGGACAGGGGGGTAAGGAGACCCAGTACTTC
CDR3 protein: CASSPGQGGKETQYF

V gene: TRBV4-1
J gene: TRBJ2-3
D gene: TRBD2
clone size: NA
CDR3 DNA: TGCGCCAGCAGCCTTAAACTAGCGGGGGGTCAGACAGATACGCAGTATTTT
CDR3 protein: CASSLKLAGGQTDTQYF

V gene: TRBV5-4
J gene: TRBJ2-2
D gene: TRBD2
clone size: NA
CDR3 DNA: TGTGCCAGCAGCTCCCCTAGCGGGGGCGGGACCGGGGAGCTGTTTTTT
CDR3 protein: CASSSPSGGGTGELFF

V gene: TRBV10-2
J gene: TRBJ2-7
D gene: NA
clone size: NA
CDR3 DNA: TGCGCCAGCAGCCAGACGGCGGGGTTATCCTACGAGCAGTACTTC
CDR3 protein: CASSQTAGLSYEQYF

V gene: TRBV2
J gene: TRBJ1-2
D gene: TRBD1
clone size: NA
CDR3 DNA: TGTGCCAGCAGTGACCAAAAGGGACAGGGGGGCTATGGCTACACCTTC
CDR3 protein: CASSDQKGQGGYGYTF

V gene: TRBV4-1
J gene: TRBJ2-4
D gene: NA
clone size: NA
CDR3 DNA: TGCGCCAGCAGCCAAGGGGGGCGGGAGCTTGTAAACATTCAGTACTTC
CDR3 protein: CASSQGGRELVNIQYF

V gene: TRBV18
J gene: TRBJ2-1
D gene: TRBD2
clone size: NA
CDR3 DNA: TGTGCCAGCTCACCACAACTAGCGGACAATGAGCAGTTCTTC
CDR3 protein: CASSPQLADNEQFF

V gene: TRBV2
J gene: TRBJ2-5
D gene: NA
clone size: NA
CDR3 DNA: TGTGCCAGCAGTGTCGGGGTGGAGACCCAGTACTTC
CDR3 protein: CASSVGVETQYF

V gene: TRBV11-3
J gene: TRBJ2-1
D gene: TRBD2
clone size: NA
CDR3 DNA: TGTGCCAGCAGCTTGCGGGAGTACAATGAGCAGTTCTTC
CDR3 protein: CASSLREYNEQFF

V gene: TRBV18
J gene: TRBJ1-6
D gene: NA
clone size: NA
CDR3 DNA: TGTGCCAGCTCACCACAGGGGAATAATTCACCCCTCCACTTT
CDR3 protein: CASSPQGNNSPLHF

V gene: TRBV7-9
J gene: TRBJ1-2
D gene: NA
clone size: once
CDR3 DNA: TGTGCCAGCAGCTCCGACCGTACAGCTAACTATGGCTACACCTTC
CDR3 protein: CASSSDRTANYGYTF

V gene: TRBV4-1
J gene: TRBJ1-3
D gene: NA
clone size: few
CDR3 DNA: TGCGCCAGCAGCCAAGACGGGAGGTTTGGAAACACCATATATTTT
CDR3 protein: CASSQDGRFGNTIYF

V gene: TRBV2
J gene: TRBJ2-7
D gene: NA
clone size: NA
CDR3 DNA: TGTGCCAGCAGGGACAAAGGGGGTTCCTACGAGCAGTACTTC
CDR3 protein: CASRDKGGSYEQYF

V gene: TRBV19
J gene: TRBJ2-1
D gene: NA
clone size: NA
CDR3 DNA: TGTGCCAGTAGTATGGGGAGAGGGAGTGAGCAGTTCTTC
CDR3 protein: CASSMGRGSEQFF

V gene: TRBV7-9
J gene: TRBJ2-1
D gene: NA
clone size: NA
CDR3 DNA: TGTGCCAGCAGCTTTCTTGGGGGGTCCTACAATGAGCAGTTCTTC
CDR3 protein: CASSFLGGSYNEQFF

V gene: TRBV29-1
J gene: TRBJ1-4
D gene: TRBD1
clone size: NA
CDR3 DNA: TGCAGCGTAAACGGACAGGGGGTAATGTTTTTT
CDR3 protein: CSVNGQGVMFF

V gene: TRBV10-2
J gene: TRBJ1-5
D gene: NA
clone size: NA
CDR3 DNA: TGCGCCAGCAGTGATAAGGTGGGCCGTCAGCCCCAGCATTTT
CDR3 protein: CASSDKVGRQPQHF

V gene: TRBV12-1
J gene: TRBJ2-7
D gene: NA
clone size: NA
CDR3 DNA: TGTGCCAGCAGCAAAGAGCCCCGGACAGGGGAGGAACACGAGCAGTACTTC
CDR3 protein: CASSKEPRTGEEHEQYF

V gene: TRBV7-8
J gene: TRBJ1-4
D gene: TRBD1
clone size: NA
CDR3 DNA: TGTGCCAGCAGCTTAGTACTGGCCGGACAGGGAACCCAAAAACTGTTTTTT
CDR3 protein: CASSLVLAGQGTQKLFF

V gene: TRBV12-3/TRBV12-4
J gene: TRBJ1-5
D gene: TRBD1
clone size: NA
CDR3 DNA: TGTGCCAGCAGTTGGACAGGTAATCAGCCCCAGCATTTT
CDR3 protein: CASSWTGNQPQHF

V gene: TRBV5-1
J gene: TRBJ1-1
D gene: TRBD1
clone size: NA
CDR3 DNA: TGCGCCAGCAGCCCGGGACAGGGGATTGAAGCTTTCTTT
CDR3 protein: CASSPGQGIEAFF

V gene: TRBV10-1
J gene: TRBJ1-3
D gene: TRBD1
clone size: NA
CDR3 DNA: TGCGCCAGCAGTGACGGGACAGCTGGAAACACCATATATTTT
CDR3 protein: CASSDGTAGNTIYF

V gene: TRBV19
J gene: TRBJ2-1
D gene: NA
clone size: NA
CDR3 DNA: TGTGCCAGTAGTGCCGGGAGCAATGAGCAGTTCTTC
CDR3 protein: CASSAGSNEQFF

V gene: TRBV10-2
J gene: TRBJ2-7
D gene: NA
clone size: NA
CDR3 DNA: TGCGCCAGCAGTGACCAAGCTTCCGGTAGGCAGTACTTC
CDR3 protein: CASSDQASGRQYF

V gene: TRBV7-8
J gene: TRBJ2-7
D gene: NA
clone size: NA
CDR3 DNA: TGTGCCAGCAGCTTAGGCGTGGGTTCGGGCTCCTACGAGCAGTACTTC
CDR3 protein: CASSLGVGSGSYEQYF

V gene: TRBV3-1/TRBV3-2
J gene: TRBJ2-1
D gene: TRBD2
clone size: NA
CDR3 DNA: TGTGCCAGCAGCCGACTAGCGGGAGACAATGAGCAGTTCTTC
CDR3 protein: CASSRLAGDNEQFF

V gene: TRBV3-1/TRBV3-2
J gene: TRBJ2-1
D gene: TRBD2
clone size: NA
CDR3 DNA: TGTGCCAGCAGCCCCCAGAAAGCGGGAGGGCCCAGGAATGAGCAGTTCTTC
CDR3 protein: CASSPQKAGGPRNEQFF

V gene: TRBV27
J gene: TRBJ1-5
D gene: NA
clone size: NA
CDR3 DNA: TGTGCCAGCAGCCCCCTAGGGGTGAGGAGCAATCAGCCCCAGCATTTT
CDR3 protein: CASSPLGVRSNQPQHF

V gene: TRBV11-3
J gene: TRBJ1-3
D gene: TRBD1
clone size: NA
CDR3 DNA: TGTGCCAGCAGCTTGGGGACAGCTGGAAACACCATATATTTT
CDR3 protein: CASSLGTAGNTIYF

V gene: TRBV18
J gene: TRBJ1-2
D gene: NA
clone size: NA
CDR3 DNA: TGTGCCAGCTCACCACAGCGTAACTATGGCTACACCTTC
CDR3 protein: CASSPQRNYGYTF

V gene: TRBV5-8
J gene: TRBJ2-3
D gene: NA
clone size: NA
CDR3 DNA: TGTGCCAGCAGCCTTGGGGTCCGCGGGGATACGCAGTATTTT
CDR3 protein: CASSLGVRGDTQYF

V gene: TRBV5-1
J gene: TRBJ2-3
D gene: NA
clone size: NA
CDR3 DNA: TGCGCCATCCTTCGGGATACGCAGTATTTT
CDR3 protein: CAILRDTQYF

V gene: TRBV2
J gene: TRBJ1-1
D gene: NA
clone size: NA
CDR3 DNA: TGTGCCAGCAGTGAACTTGGGGCAGGGAACACTGAAGCTTTCTTT
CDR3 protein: CASSELGAGNTEAFF

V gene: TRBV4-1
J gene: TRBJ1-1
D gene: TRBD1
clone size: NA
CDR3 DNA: TGCGCCAGCAGCCACCCGGGACAGGGGGACACTGAAGCTTTCTTT
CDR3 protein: CASSHPGQGDTEAFF